This T cell receptor (beta chain) was found in a study of CD8+ T cells in alopecia areata. The V gene's germline CDR1 is SGHTA and CDR2 FQGNSA. Trimming took 3 bases from V and 8 from J, leaving 11 bases between them. CDR3 length equals 13 residues. Extracted from the samples, RNA was reverse transcribed into cDNA to serve as the sequencing template. The protocol was immunoSEQ multiplex PCR, while the TCRdb copy is restricted to in-frame clones and leaves out a portion. The profile shows about 210,000 clones, around three fifths of them singletons. Treatment: oral pan-JAK inhibitor, 5-10 mg twice daily. Samples from alopecia areata patients were lesional scalp punch biopsies and peripheral blood.

The TCR comes from a human donor with alopecia areata. Material: CD4+ T cells sorted from blood, obtained at week 4, from a patient treated with tofacitinib. The chain has TRBV7-2 and TRBJ2-4; TRBD2 is a possible D gene (5 bases). CDR3 in amino acids: CASSFSRGDIQYF. CDR3 nucleotides: TGTGCCAGCAGCTTCTCCCGGGGTGACATTCAGTACTTC. The full variable domain, with the rest looked up from reference TRBV7-2 and TRBJ2-4, is GAGVSQSPSNKVTEKGKDVELRCDPISGHTALYWYRQSLGQGLEFLIYFQGNSAPDKSGLPSDRFSAERTGGSVSTLTIQRTQQEDSAVYLCASSFSRGDIQYFGAGTRLSVL.